This passage covers 16 T cell receptor beta chains from one sample sequenced in a study of Ad26.COV2.S vaccination and SARS-CoV-2 variants. The sample's treatment: around 19 received Ad26.COV2.S at low or high dose, single or two shots; 5 received placebo; per-sample allocation not given. Specimens were obtained on day 63 following the first vaccine or placebo injection. This table comes from immunoSEQ multiplex PCR, and its TCRdb copy is limited to in-frame clones, with some not included. The sample shows around 300,000 clones, 65% to 90% of them seen only once. The sequenced sample was peripheral blood, obtained in a trial of Ad26.COV2.S vaccine versus placebo. The source of these receptors is a person aged 18-65 years who received the Ad26.COV2.S COVID-19 vaccine or a placebo.

This clone has a handful of counts. The chain is built from TRBV5-6 and TRBJ1-2; D unclear. The CDR3 runs 14 residues. Germline CDR1 SGHDT, CDR2 YYEEEE. Trimming cost V 4 bases and J 0 bases, with 10 bases left between them. The CDR3 sequence is CASSLNRANYGYTF. The CDR3 DNA reads as TGTGCCAGCAGCCTGAACAGAGCTAACTATGGCTACACCTTC. Using reference TRBV5-6 and TRBJ1-2 for the parts outside the CDR3, the full variable domain is DAGVTQSPTHLIKTRGQQVTLRCSPKSGHDTVSWYQQALGQGPQFIFQYYEEEERQRGNFPDRFSGHQFPNYSSELNVNALLLGDSALYLCASSLNRANYGYTFGSGTRLTVV.

The V gene is TRBV18, the J gene TRBJ2-3; no definite D call. With 2 bases removed from V and 10 bases from J, the gap between germline ends came to 10 bases. The CDR3 sequence is 12 residues long. CDR1 and CDR2 from the germline V gene are KGHSH and LQKENI. The CDR3 region is CASSPTDFPQYF. In DNA, the CDR3 is TGTGCCAGCTCACCAACCGATTTTCCGCAGTATTTT.

The V and J genes are TRBV2 and TRBJ2-1; possibly TRBD1 or TRBD2 for D (6 bases each). CDR3 length: 13 amino acids. Looked up from germline, CDR1 is SNHLY and CDR2 is FYNNEI. V lost 7 bases to trimming and J lost 4 bases, with 11 bases between them. Here the CDR3 reads CASNKGGYNEQFF. The CDR3 DNA is TGTGCCAGCAATAAGGGGGGTTACAATGAGCAGTTCTTC. Supplemented by reference TRBV2 and TRBJ2-1, the full variable domain reads EPEVTQTPSHQVTQMGQEVILRCVPISNHLYFYWYRQILGQKVEFLVSFYNNEISEKSEIFDDQFSVERPDGSNFTLKIRSTKLEDSAMYFCASNKGGYNEQFFGPGTRLTVL.

The table lists this clone with a few counts. Additional DNA sequences in this sample encode the identical CDR3. As DNA, the CDR3 is TGTGCCAGTAGTATCCCAGGAAACTATGGCTACACCTTC. It yields the protein CASSIPGNYGYTF. The chain combines TRBV19 with TRBJ1-2; D uncertain. This CDR3 is built from 13 residues. From germline, CDR1 is LNHDA and CDR2 SQIVND (reference sequence). V shed 3 bases and J shed 2 bases, with 7 bases lying between them.

The genes are TRBV12-5 and TRBJ1-1; 8 bases agree with TRBD1. The CDR3 loop spans 15 amino acids. Trimming cost V 1 base and J 4 bases; bases outside gene matches: 5. The V gene's germline CDR1 is LGHNT and CDR2 FRNRAP. The CDR3 spells CASGLARQGSTEAFF. In DNA, the CDR3 is TGTGCTAGTGGTTTGGCCCGACAGGGGAGCACTGAAGCTTTCTTT.

V and J are TRBV7-9 and TRBJ2-3; D perhaps matches TRBD2 (5 bases). Per germline, CDR1 SEHNR and CDR2 FQNEAQ (reference sequence). The CDR3 runs to 12 residues. With 5 bases removed from V and 6 bases from J, the gap between germline ends came to 9 bases. The CDR3 protein is CASSNPGDTQYF. CDR3 DNA: TGTGCCAGCAGCAACCCGGGGGATACGCAGTATTTT.

The chain is built from TRBV19 and TRBJ2-6; 9 bases map to TRBD1. The V segment lost 10 bases and the J segment 3 bases; nucleotides outside the gene matches: 4. The germline V gene encodes CDR1 LNHDA and CDR2 SQIVND (reference sequence). This CDR3 spans 14 amino acids. CDR3 in amino acids: CATDRGNGANVLTF. CDR3 bases: TGTGCCACGGACAGGGGAAATGGGGCCAACGTCCTGACTTTC.

The chain recombines TRBV6-2 or TRBV6-3 with TRBJ1-5; no clear D gene. The V end was cut by 6 bases, the J end by 0 bases, with 12 bases between. Germline assignment: CDR1 MNHEY and CDR2 SVGEGT. The CDR3 loop spans 15 amino acids. CDR3 sequence: CASSFLGSSNQPQHF. CDR3 nucleotide sequence: TGTGCCAGCAGCTTTTTGGGGTCTAGCAATCAGCCCCAGCATTTT.

The chain is built from TRBV24-1 and TRBJ2-1; 10 bases align to TRBD1. The germline V gene encodes CDR1 KGHDR and CDR2 SFDVKD. The CDR3 length is 15 residues. Losses at the gene ends were 4 bases for V and 8 bases for J; bases not matched to a gene: 7. The DNA of the CDR3 is TGTGCCACCAGTGACGGGACAGGGGCTTCGCATGAGCAGTTCTTC. Protein: CATSDGTGASHEQFF.

This clone has a single count. J is TRBJ1-6 and V is TRBV28; 7 bases align to TRBD1. The trim removed 8 bases at V and 8 bases at J, leaving 9 bases unmatched. The CDR3 is made up of 14 amino acids. From germline, CDR1 is MDHEN and CDR2 SYDVKM. CDR3 bases: TGTGCCAGCCGATACTCAGGGGGATATTCACCCCTCCACTTT. This gives the protein CASRYSGGYSPLHF.

This chain connects TRBV5-6 to TRBJ1-1; tentatively, D is TRBD1 (6 bases). The CDR3 consists of 12 residues. Germline V gene sequence: CDR1 SGHDT, CDR2 YYEEEE. V was pared by 6 bases and J by 3 bases, with 9 bases between. CDR3 residues: CASNRADTEAFF. CDR3 nucleotides: TGTGCCAGCAACAGGGCGGACACTGAAGCTTTCTTT.

The chain recombines TRBV7-9 with TRBJ1-1; tentative D call: TRBD1 (5 bases). The germline V gene has CDR1 SEHNR and CDR2 FQNEAQ (reference sequence). The CDR3 sequence is 13 residues long. V lost 4 bases, J lost 3 bases, and 9 bases lay in between. The CDR3 DNA is TGTGCCAGCAGCTCCGGACAATACACTGAAGCTTTCTTT. This translates into CASSSGQYTEAFF. The variable domain in full, completed from reference TRBV7-9 and TRBJ1-1, reads DTGVSQNPRHKITKRGQNVTFRCDPISEHNRLYWYRQTLGQGPEFLTYFQNEAQLEKSRLLSDRFSAERPKGSFSTLEIQRTEQGDSAMYLCASSSGQYTEAFFGQGTRLTVV.

The chain employs TRBV10-1 and TRBJ2-6, with 9 positions matching TRBD1. V lost 6 bases, J lost 4 bases, and 4 bases stayed unmatched. From germline, CDR1 is WNHNN and CDR2 SYGVQD (reference sequence). This CDR3 has 15 amino acids. As DNA, the CDR3 is TGCGCCAGCAGACAGGGGGCGGGAGGGGCCAACGTCCTGACTTTC. Translation gives CASRQGAGGANVLTF.

This clone was seen just once. The chain is built from TRBV30 and TRBJ2-1, with 16 bases identical to TRBD2. Trimming removed 5 bases from V and 8 bases from J; junction bases left unmatched: 21. The CDR3 extends over 20 amino acids. Per the germline V gene, CDR1 is GTSNPN and CDR2 is SVGIG (reference sequence). CDR3 nucleotides: TGTGCCTGGGAGCCAACGAAAGGGACTAGCGGGAGGGAACCCTTACATGAGCAGTTCTTC. Encoded protein: CAWEPTKGTSGREPLHEQFF.

This chain uses TRBV7-2 with TRBJ2-3; 9 nucleotides agree with TRBD2. CDR3 length: 16 amino acids. Germline V gives CDR1 SGHTA, CDR2 FQGNSA. V lost 2 bases to trimming and J lost 6 bases; unmatched junction nucleotides: 9. As DNA, the CDR3 is TGTGCCAGCAGCTTATTAGGCGGGAGGGACTGGGATACGCAGTATTTT. This gives the protein CASSLLGGRDWDTQYF.

In this sample, this clone turned up a few times. At the DNA level, this CDR3 is encoded by other sequences in the same sample as well. The rearrangement links TRBV5-1 to TRBJ1-1, with TRBD1 as a possible D gene (5 bases). Germline V gene lookup returns CDR1 SGHRS and CDR2 YFSETQ. The CDR3 extends over 14 amino acids. The V end lost 3 bases, the J end lost 0 bases, and 9 bases lay between the germline ends. The CDR3 here is CASSYGTVNTEAFF. The CDR3, as DNA: TGCGCCAGCAGCTATGGGACGGTGAACACTGAAGCTTTCTTT. Supplemented by reference TRBV5-1 and TRBJ1-1, the full variable domain reads KAGVTQTPRYLIKTRGQQVTLSCSPISGHRSVSWYQQTPGQGLQFLFEYFSETQRNKGNFPGRFSGRQFSNSRSEMNVSTLELGDSALYLCASSYGTVNTEAFFGQGTRLTVV.